Each of the 3 T cell receptor beta chains below was sequenced from the same sample in a study of T cells after posttransplantation cyclophosphamide (dated by TCRdb to 2016 to 2018). The meaning of the sample's treatment or condition label: high-dose cyclophosphamide on days +3 and +4 as single-agent GVHD prophylaxis. Patients in the PTCy group got busulfan and fludarabine conditioning, a marrow graft from a related or unrelated donor, and cyclophosphamide on days +3 and +4. Receptors were amplified or captured by the immunoSEQ multiplex PCR assay. TCRdb mirrors the immuneACCESS table, restricted to in-frame sequences. Some clones are absent from its copies; in checked studies, under half trace to an unresolved V gene, and the reason for the others is unknown. Across this sample, 5,000 to 5,500 clones were tabulated and none appeared just once. The ten biggest clones cover approximately 15% of the sample.

Material: PBMCs, obtained after allogeneic stem cell transplant with posttransplant cyclophosphamide. These TCRs come from a female patient between 30 and 45 years old who received an allogeneic stem cell transplant from an unrelated donor, was CMV-positive, and had acute and chronic GVHD. After a transplant, the donor of the graft may account for some T cells.

This clone was recorded many times. The chain couples TRBV9 to TRBJ1-2, with D possibly TRBD1 on 5 matching bases. The CDR3 consists of 15 residues. The ends were cut back, 4 bases at V and 0 bases at J, with 13 bases in the middle. Germline V lookup: CDR1 SGDLS, CDR2 YYNGEE. The CDR3 coding sequence is TGTGCCAGCAGCCCTCGTGGGGCTGCTAACTATGGCTACACCTTC. It encodes CASSPRGAANYGYTF.

The sample holds many counts of this clone. The rearrangement uses TRBV10-2 and TRBJ2-3; D uncertain. The V end was cut by 6 bases, the J end by 2 bases, with 9 bases between. The CDR3 is 13 residues long. Per the germline V gene, CDR1 is WSHSY and CDR2 is SAAADI. The CDR3 sequence: CASRLEATDTQYF. CDR3 DNA sequence: TGCGCCAGCAGGCTTGAGGCCACAGATACGCAGTATTTT.

This clone came up many times. The chain carries TRBV6-1 and TRBJ1-4; TRBD1 aligns across 11 bases. V dropped 4 bases and J dropped 7; count of bases not matched to a gene: 8. The length of the CDR3 is 16 residues. CDR1 and CDR2 (germline): MNHNS, SASEGT. In DNA form, the CDR3 reads TGTGCCAGCAGTGCCCGGCGGGGGACAGGGGGTGAAAAACTGTTTTTT. Amino acid sequence: CASSARRGTGGEKLFF.